This note documents a single T cell receptor (beta chain) sequence. Germline CDR1 and CDR2: MRHNA and SNTAGT. Trimming pared 8 bases from V and 8 bases from J, leaving 16 bases between. The CDR3 contains 13 residues. The data originate from a study of shared clonotypes between healthy human individuals. Background on the study: Donor composition was a couple of women and three men, aged 18 to 49.

Replicate PCRs for sorted subsets used 200 ng DNA; this equaled tens of thousands of T cell genomes. Only in-frame clones appear in the TCRdb table, and some are missing; sequencing was by immunoSEQ multiplex PCR. The sample lists some 2,100,000 clones; nearly 97% were seen once. This receptor was taken from a man aged 18 to 29 in good health. V usage is TRBV6-4 and J usage is TRBJ2-4; D call uncertain. The sequenced material came from naive CD4+ T cells sorted from blood. Regarding subset: CD45RA+ positively selected. In nucleotides, the CDR3 is TGTGCCAGCGGCCACTTCCACGGAGACATTCAGTACTTC. Its protein is CASGHFHGDIQYF.